This is a list of T cell receptor beta chains from one sample in a study of T cells in Graves' hyperthyroidism and ophthalmopathy. One entry per CDR3 protein, called by TCRdb with MiXCR from the multiplex PCR reads. The table records some 700,000 distinct CDR3 sequences, 15% to 20% of them present only once. The sequenced sample consisted of blood. These TCRs come from a man between 45 and 60 years old with Graves' hyperthyroidism. Both conserved end residues are part of each CDR3. D genes are given only for firm matches. Some rows have no size entry. The others give once, few or many, or a class for an expanded clone.

d_call: NA; clone_size: NA; v_call: TRBV6-1; j_call: TRBJ2-3; cdr3_nt: TGTGCCAGCAGGGGGAACCAGGGCACAGATACGCAGTATTTT; cdr3_aa: CASRGNQGTDTQYF
d_call: NA; clone_size: many; v_call: TRBV11-2; j_call: TRBJ1-4; cdr3_nt: TGTGCCAGCACCATGGGCCCGGCCCTTAATGAAAAACTGTTTTTT; cdr3_aa: CASTMGPALNEKLFF
d_call: TRBD1; clone_size: NA; v_call: TRBV27; j_call: TRBJ2-3; cdr3_nt: TGTGCCAGCAGTTTATACGGACAGGAGGTGGATACGCAGTATTTT; cdr3_aa: CASSLYGQEVDTQYF
d_call: NA; clone_size: many; v_call: TRBV11-2; j_call: TRBJ2-5; cdr3_nt: TGTGCCAGCAGCTTATTCCCCAGGCAGGAGACCCAGTACTTC; cdr3_aa: CASSLFPRQETQYF
d_call: NA; clone_size: NA; v_call: TRBV2; j_call: TRBJ1-1; cdr3_nt: TGTGCCAGCAGTCTAGAAGAAGCTTTCTTT; cdr3_aa: CASSLEEAFF
d_call: NA; clone_size: few; v_call: TRBV28; j_call: TRBJ1-1; cdr3_nt: TGTGCCAGCAGTTACCCTCCGGGGGGGAACACTGAAGCTTTCTTT; cdr3_aa: CASSYPPGGNTEAFF
d_call: NA; clone_size: NA; v_call: TRBV12-3/TRBV12-4; j_call: TRBJ1-5; cdr3_nt: TGTGCCAGCAGTTCGACAGAAAATCAGCCCCAGCATTTT; cdr3_aa: CASSSTENQPQHF
d_call: NA; clone_size: NA; v_call: TRBV18; j_call: TRBJ1-5; cdr3_nt: TGTGCCAGCTCACCCTTACCGACCGGACAGCCCCAGCATTTT; cdr3_aa: CASSPLPTGQPQHF
d_call: NA; clone_size: NA; v_call: TRBV20-1; j_call: TRBJ2-7; cdr3_nt: TGCAGTGCTAGAGATTTGGGGGCCGGCGAGCAGTACTTC; cdr3_aa: CSARDLGAGEQYF
d_call: TRBD2; clone_size: NA; v_call: TRBV7-8; j_call: TRBJ2-7; cdr3_nt: TGTGCCAGCAGACGACGGAATACGGGAGGGCCCGAAGAGCAGTACTTC; cdr3_aa: CASRRRNTGGPEEQYF
d_call: NA; clone_size: many; v_call: TRBV19; j_call: TRBJ1-1; cdr3_nt: TGTGCCAGTAGTATTGTGGTCAGAGCGAACACTGAAGCTTTCTTT; cdr3_aa: CASSIVVRANTEAFF
d_call: NA; clone_size: NA; v_call: TRBV4-1; j_call: TRBJ1-1; cdr3_nt: TGCGCCAGCAGCCAAGAAAGGCCGAACACTGAAGCTTTCTTT; cdr3_aa: CASSQERPNTEAFF
d_call: TRBD1; clone_size: few; v_call: TRBV2; j_call: TRBJ2-7; cdr3_nt: TGTGCCAGCAGCGTGACAGGGGGCTCCCACGAGCAGTACTTC; cdr3_aa: CASSVTGGSHEQYF
d_call: NA; clone_size: NA; v_call: TRBV5-1; j_call: TRBJ2-5; cdr3_nt: TGCGCCAACGATCGGGCAGCGGGCTCCTACCCCCAAGAGACCCAGTACTTC; cdr3_aa: CANDRAAGSYPQETQYF
d_call: TRBD1; clone_size: many; v_call: TRBV5-4; j_call: TRBJ2-1; cdr3_nt: TGTGCCAGCAGTCCCCCGGGACAGGGGAAGCATGAGCAGTTCTTC; cdr3_aa: CASSPPGQGKHEQFF
d_call: NA; clone_size: NA; v_call: TRBV5-4; j_call: TRBJ1-6; cdr3_nt: TGTGCCAGCAGCTTAGGTGGCAGGGTGGATTCACCCCTCCACTTT; cdr3_aa: CASSLGGRVDSPLHF
d_call: TRBD2; clone_size: NA; v_call: TRBV9; j_call: TRBJ2-2; cdr3_nt: TGTGCCAGCAGTTCCCCTCAGCGGGAGGACGACACCGGGGAGCTGTTTTTT; cdr3_aa: CASSSPQREDDTGELFF
d_call: TRBD1; clone_size: NA; v_call: TRBV5-1; j_call: TRBJ1-4; cdr3_nt: TGCGCCAGCAGCTTGGGGACAGGCAGTGGGGGTGAAAAACTGTTTTTT; cdr3_aa: CASSLGTGSGGEKLFF
d_call: TRBD1; clone_size: once; v_call: TRBV15; j_call: TRBJ1-5; cdr3_nt: TGTGCCACCAGCCGAGGACAGGGTTACAATCAGCCCCAGCATTTT; cdr3_aa: CATSRGQGYNQPQHF
d_call: NA; clone_size: many; v_call: TRBV2; j_call: TRBJ2-5; cdr3_nt: TGTGCCAGTAATTGGGACATCGAGACCCAGTACTTC; cdr3_aa: CASNWDIETQYF
d_call: NA; clone_size: many; v_call: TRBV12-3/TRBV12-4; j_call: TRBJ2-3; cdr3_nt: TGTGCCAGCAGTTTGCGGGAAAGCACAGATACGCAGTATTTT; cdr3_aa: CASSLRESTDTQYF
d_call: NA; clone_size: NA; v_call: TRBV20-1; j_call: TRBJ2-3; cdr3_nt: TGCAGTGCCAAATTACCCAGGGTGGGGGATACGCAGTATTTT; cdr3_aa: CSAKLPRVGDTQYF
d_call: NA; clone_size: few; v_call: TRBV7-9; j_call: TRBJ2-7; cdr3_nt: TGTGCCAGCAGCTCAGAGATATCGCAGGCGGTCCACGAGCAGTACTTC; cdr3_aa: CASSSEISQAVHEQYF
d_call: NA; clone_size: many; v_call: TRBV11-2; j_call: TRBJ2-7; cdr3_nt: TGTGCCAGCAGCTTTTCCGGGAGTGTCGGTAGCTACGAGCAGTACTTC; cdr3_aa: CASSFSGSVGSYEQYF
d_call: NA; clone_size: NA; v_call: TRBV10-3; j_call: TRBJ2-7; cdr3_nt: TGTGCCATCAGTGACTTCAACGAGCAGTACTTC; cdr3_aa: CAISDFNEQYF
d_call: TRBD1; clone_size: few; v_call: TRBV11-2; j_call: TRBJ1-2; cdr3_nt: TGTGCCAGCAGACCACTCCGGGACAGGGGGCGCCTTGGCTATGGCTACACCTTC; cdr3_aa: CASRPLRDRGRLGYGYTF
d_call: TRBD2; clone_size: many; v_call: TRBV18; j_call: TRBJ2-7; cdr3_nt: TGTGCCAGCTCTCCTCTTGCGGGGGAGGGCGAGCAGTACTTC; cdr3_aa: CASSPLAGEGEQYF
d_call: TRBD1; clone_size: many; v_call: TRBV2; j_call: TRBJ2-2; cdr3_nt: TGTGCCAGCGAGAAGACAGGGGAGGTCGTCGGGGAGCTGTTTTTT; cdr3_aa: CASEKTGEVVGELFF
d_call: TRBD1; clone_size: NA; v_call: TRBV6-1; j_call: TRBJ2-7; cdr3_nt: TGTGCCAGCACCGACTGGGGGACAGTAGACTACGAGCAGTACTTC; cdr3_aa: CASTDWGTVDYEQYF
d_call: NA; clone_size: few; v_call: TRBV3-1; j_call: TRBJ2-3; cdr3_nt: TGTGCCAGCAGCCAAGGAGCAGCTACGCAGTATTTT; cdr3_aa: CASSQGAATQYF
d_call: NA; clone_size: many; v_call: TRBV2; j_call: TRBJ1-4; cdr3_nt: TGTGCCAGCATGGTCAGCAGGTCTAATGAAAAACTGTTTTTT; cdr3_aa: CASMVSRSNEKLFF
d_call: TRBD1; clone_size: many; v_call: TRBV11-2; j_call: TRBJ1-5; cdr3_nt: TGTGCCAGCAGCTCCGGGACAGGGGTGGGAGATCAGCCCCAGCATTTT; cdr3_aa: CASSSGTGVGDQPQHF
d_call: TRBD1; clone_size: many; v_call: TRBV20-1; j_call: TRBJ1-1; cdr3_nt: TGCAGTGCACCTAAGCCAGGGGGCTTAACTGAAGCTTTCTTT; cdr3_aa: CSAPKPGGLTEAFF
d_call: NA; clone_size: NA; v_call: TRBV6-5; j_call: TRBJ1-6; cdr3_nt: TGTGCCAGCAGTTACCAGGATAATTCACCCCTCCACTTT; cdr3_aa: CASSYQDNSPLHF
d_call: NA; clone_size: many; v_call: TRBV20-1; j_call: TRBJ1-2; cdr3_nt: TGCAGCACGATTAGAGACGTCTATGGCTACACCTTC; cdr3_aa: CSTIRDVYGYTF
d_call: TRBD1; clone_size: many; v_call: TRBV28; j_call: TRBJ1-2; cdr3_nt: TGTGCCAGCAGTTTCCGGGACAGGGGCAACTATGGCTACACCTTC; cdr3_aa: CASSFRDRGNYGYTF
d_call: NA; clone_size: many; v_call: TRBV24-1; j_call: TRBJ2-2; cdr3_nt: TGTGCCACCAGTGATCCCCCTAGCTCCACCGGGGAGCTGTTTTTT; cdr3_aa: CATSDPPSSTGELFF
d_call: NA; clone_size: NA; v_call: TRBV28; j_call: TRBJ1-5; cdr3_nt: TGTGCCAGCAGTTTGGGTCTGGTCTACGGCAATCAGCCCCAGCATTTT; cdr3_aa: CASSLGLVYGNQPQHF
d_call: TRBD1; clone_size: many; v_call: TRBV5-1; j_call: TRBJ1-2; cdr3_nt: TGCGCCAGCAGCTCAGGACAGGGGGCGAGCGGCTACACCTTC; cdr3_aa: CASSSGQGASGYTF
d_call: NA; clone_size: NA; v_call: TRBV18; j_call: TRBJ1-4; cdr3_nt: TGTGCCAGCTCATCTTCAGGGTCAACTAATGAAAAACTGTTTTTT; cdr3_aa: CASSSSGSTNEKLFF
d_call: NA; clone_size: NA; v_call: TRBV27; j_call: TRBJ2-2; cdr3_nt: TGTGCCAGCAGGTTTTGGGGGGACGGGGAGCTGTTTTTT; cdr3_aa: CASRFWGDGELFF